The rows below give T cell receptor beta chains drawn from one sample of a study of metastatic and nonmetastatic thyroid tumors. TCRdb re-called the PCR reads via MiXCR. The table shows 35,000 to 45,000 clones, with roughly an eighth occurring only once. The sequencing input was blood. These receptors all stem from a male donor with papillary thyroid cancer or a benign thyroid nodule (not recorded which). Some clones in this sample may be carry-over from other donors' samples. Each CDR3 is given with its conserved first and last residue. Each record gives: D gene, V gene, J gene, clone size, CDR3 DNA, CDR3 protein. A D gene is named only where the DNA matches it firmly. A row's size may be missing; if present it is once, few, many or a size class.

NA,TRBV7-2,TRBJ2-7,NA,TGTGCCAGCAGCTTAGCGCCACCCGGGACCGCAGACTACGAGCAGTACTTC,CASSLAPPGTADYEQYF
TRBD2,TRBV24-1,TRBJ2-7,many,TGTGCCACCAACGTAGCGGGAGGGCCGTGGGAGCAGTACTTC,CATNVAGGPWEQYF
TRBD2,TRBV28,TRBJ2-7,medium-sized,TGTGCCAGCAGCCTCCGGACTAGTCTGTACGTCGAGCAGTACTTC,CASSLRTSLYVEQYF
NA,TRBV11-3,TRBJ1-4,NA,TGTGCCAGCAGCGGCCCCTGCGAGGCTAATGAAAAACTTCTTTTT,CASSGPCEANEKLLF
NA,TRBV6-2/TRBV6-3,TRBJ2-7,medium-sized,TGTGCCAGCAGGTGGGCAGGGAAGTACGAGCAGTACTTC,CASRWAGKYEQYF
TRBD2,TRBV4-3,TRBJ2-7,many,TGCGCCAGCAGCCAAGATGGGACTAGCGGGTACGAGCAGTACTTC,CASSQDGTSGYEQYF
NA,TRBV5-1,TRBJ1-4,NA,TGCGCCAGCAGCCTCCTTGTTGGGGACGGTGAAAAACTGTTTTTT,CASSLLVGDGEKLFF
TRBD1,TRBV6-2/TRBV6-3,TRBJ1-1,many,TGTGCCAGCAGGACCGGGACAGGGGCTCCTGAAGCTTTCTTT,CASRTGTGAPEAFF
NA,TRBV12-3/TRBV12-4,TRBJ2-2,many,TGTGCCAGCAGTACTAACACCGGGGAGCTGTTTTTT,CASSTNTGELFF
NA,TRBV29-1,TRBJ1-2,many,TGCAGCGTTGAAGATGGGCAAAACTATGGCTACACCTTC,CSVEDGQNYGYTF
NA,TRBV12-3/TRBV12-4,TRBJ2-7,NA,TGTGCCAACAGTTTACCTCGGAGAAACCGGGAGAGCCTATACTACGAGCAGTACTTC,CANSLPRRNRESLYYEQYF
NA,TRBV20-1,TRBJ2-1,many,TGCAGTGCTCTAGCCGGGACTCCTTCCTACAATGAGCAGTTCTTC,CSALAGTPSYNEQFF
NA,TRBV6-1,TRBJ1-1,medium-sized,TGTGCCAGCAGTGCGACGGACAGTACTGAAGCTTTCTTT,CASSATDSTEAFF
NA,TRBV5-4,TRBJ2-7,NA,TGTGCCAGCAGCTTGGACTTAGGGGACGAGCAGTACTTC,CASSLDLGDEQYF
TRBD2,TRBV27,TRBJ2-2,many,TGTGCCACCGGAGGGACTATCTTCCCCGGGGAGCTGTTTTTT,CATGGTIFPGELFF
NA,TRBV2,TRBJ1-5,many,TGTGCCAGCAGTGGCGATCGACAGTCAAATCAGCCCCAGCATTTT,CASSGDRQSNQPQHF
NA,TRBV28,TRBJ1-2,medium-sized,TGTGCCAGCGATGCTAGATCATGGACGGCGTATGGCTACACCTTC,CASDARSWTAYGYTF
TRBD1,TRBV6-1,TRBJ2-1,NA,TGTGCCAGCAGCCAGGGACAGGGGGCCGGTCGTGAGCAGTTCTTC,CASSQGQGAGREQFF
NA,TRBV20-1,TRBJ2-7,many,TGCAGTGCCTGGCAGGGCTACGAGCAGTACTTC,CSAWQGYEQYF
TRBD1,TRBV5-1,TRBJ1-1,NA,TGCGCCAGCAGCTTAAGACAGGGGACTATTTCGGTGAACACTGAAGCTTTCTTT,CASSLRQGTISVNTEAFF
NA,TRBV28,TRBJ1-1,many,TGTGCCAGCAGTGTCCGGACGGGGATTGAAGCTTTCTTT,CASSVRTGIEAFF
NA,TRBV28,TRBJ1-1,many,TGTGCCAGCAGATCTCCGGTGGGGATCCGAGGCTGGAACACTGAAGCTTTCTTT,CASRSPVGIRGWNTEAFF
NA,TRBV20-1,TRBJ2-7,NA,TGCAGTGCTAGGGAAGAATCCTACGAGCAGTACTTC,CSAREESYEQYF
TRBD2,TRBV2,TRBJ2-7,many,TGTGCCAGCAGTCGAGGACTAGCGGACTCCTACGAGCAGTACTTC,CASSRGLADSYEQYF
NA,TRBV7-9,TRBJ1-3,many,TGTGCCACATCCTTCGGGTCCTCTGGAAACACCATATATTTT,CATSFGSSGNTIYF
NA,TRBV12-3/TRBV12-4,TRBJ2-7,many,TGTGCCAGCAGTCATGGGAACGAGCAGTACTTC,CASSHGNEQYF
NA,TRBV11-2,TRBJ1-2,many,TGTGCCAGCAGTCCTTCCTCTGGGACCTATGGCTACACCTTC,CASSPSSGTYGYTF
NA,TRBV3-1,TRBJ1-4,many,TGTGCCAGCAGGCAACAGGGCGGTGAAAAACTGTTTTTT,CASRQQGGEKLFF
TRBD1,TRBV20-1,TRBJ1-1,many,TGCAGTGCTAGCGGAGGGGGCGCGAGCACTGAAGCTTTCTTT,CSASGGGASTEAFF
NA,TRBV6-1,TRBJ2-7,medium-sized,TGTGCCAGCAGCCAAACAGGGCTCAACGAGCAGTACTTC,CASSQTGLNEQYF
TRBD2,TRBV19,TRBJ2-3,many,TGTGCCAGTAGTATAGGGGGACTAGCGGGAGTAGATACGCAGTATTTT,CASSIGGLAGVDTQYF
NA,TRBV6-5,TRBJ2-6,many,TGTGCCAGCAGTTACTGGGACTCTGGGGCCAACGTCCTGACTTTC,CASSYWDSGANVLTF
NA,TRBV20-1,TRBJ2-7,NA,TGCAGTGCCGGCTCGGAGGGAATTTCCGAGCAGTACTTC,CSAGSEGISEQYF
NA,TRBV20-1,TRBJ1-6,many,TGCAGTGCCCGCCCGTCGGGGGATTCACCCCTCCACTTT,CSARPSGDSPLHF
NA,TRBV29-1,TRBJ1-5,many,TGCAGCGTTAGGAGGGAGGGTGTAGATCAGCCCCAGCATTTT,CSVRREGVDQPQHF
NA,TRBV4-3,TRBJ2-1,many,TGCGCCAGCAGCCTAGGGTATTGGGAAACCTACAATGAGCAGTTCTTC,CASSLGYWETYNEQFF
TRBD2,TRBV7-9,TRBJ2-7,NA,TGTGCCAGCACTTCTAGCGGGAGGAGCTCCTACGAGCAGTACTTC,CASTSSGRSSYEQYF